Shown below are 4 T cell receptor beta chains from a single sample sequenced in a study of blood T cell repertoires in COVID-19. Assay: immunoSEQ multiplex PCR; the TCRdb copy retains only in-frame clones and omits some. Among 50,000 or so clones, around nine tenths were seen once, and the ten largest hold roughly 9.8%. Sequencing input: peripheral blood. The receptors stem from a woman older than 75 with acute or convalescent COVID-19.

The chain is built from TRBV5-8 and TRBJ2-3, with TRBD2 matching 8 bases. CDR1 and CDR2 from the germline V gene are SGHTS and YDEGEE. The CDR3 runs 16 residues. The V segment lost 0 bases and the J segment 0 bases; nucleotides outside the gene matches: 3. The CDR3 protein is CASSLAPGGSTDTQYF. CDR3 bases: TGTGCCAGCAGCTTGGCTCCGGGAGGGAGCACAGATACGCAGTATTTT.

The CDR3 nucleotides are TGTGCCAGCTCACCACCAGCGAACACTGAAGCTTTCTTT. It encodes CASSPPANTEAFF. The chain is built from TRBV18 and TRBJ1-1, with D hard to call. V gave up 0 bases and J gave up 1 base, with 3 bases separating them. CDR1 KGHSH and CDR2 LQKENI come from the germline V gene. The CDR3 is 13 amino acids.

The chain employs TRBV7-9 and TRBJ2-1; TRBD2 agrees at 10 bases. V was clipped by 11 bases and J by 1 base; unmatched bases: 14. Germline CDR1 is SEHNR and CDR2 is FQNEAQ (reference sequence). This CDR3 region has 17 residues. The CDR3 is CAARASGRGESYNEQFF. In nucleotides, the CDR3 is TGTGCCGCCCGGGCTAGCGGGAGAGGAGAATCCTACAATGAGCAGTTCTTC.

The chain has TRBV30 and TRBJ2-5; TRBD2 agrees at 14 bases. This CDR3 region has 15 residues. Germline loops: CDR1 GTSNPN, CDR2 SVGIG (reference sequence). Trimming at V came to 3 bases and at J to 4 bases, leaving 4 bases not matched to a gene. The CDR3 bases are TGTGCCTGGAGCGGCGGGACTAGCGGGAGAGAGACCCAGTACTTC. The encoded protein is CAWSGGTSGRETQYF. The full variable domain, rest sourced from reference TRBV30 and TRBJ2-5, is SQTIHQWPATLVQPVGSPLSLECTVEGTSNPNLYWYRQAAGRGLQLLFYSVGIGQISSEVPQNLSASRPQDRQFILSSKKLLLSDSGFYLCAWSGGTSGRETQYFGPGTRLLVL.